The text below deals with one TCR beta chain. The antigen is undetermined. These data come from a study of CD4 T cells in relation to SARS-CoV-2 and coronaviruses. The CDR3 sequence is 13 residues long. Germline trimming cut 6 bases from V and 4 bases from J; bases unmatched to any gene: 4. Unexposed donor CD4+ T cells date from about 2010-2018, before the COVID-19 pandemic. After ten to eleven days of culture, CD4+ T cells were isolated. Clones were sequenced by immunoSEQ multiplex PCR, and TCRdb holds only the in-frame ones, with some missing. Of about 20,000 clones in the sample, about 70% were seen once.

The J gene is TRBJ1-1, the V gene TRBV12-3 or TRBV12-4; 8 bases are shared with TRBD1. This receptor was taken from a human donor in good health. Sample: CD4+ T cells from PBMCs, cultured in vitro. CDR3 DNA sequence: TGTGCCAGCAGACAGGACAGGGCCACTGAAGCTTTCTTT. The encoded protein is CASRQDRATEAFF.